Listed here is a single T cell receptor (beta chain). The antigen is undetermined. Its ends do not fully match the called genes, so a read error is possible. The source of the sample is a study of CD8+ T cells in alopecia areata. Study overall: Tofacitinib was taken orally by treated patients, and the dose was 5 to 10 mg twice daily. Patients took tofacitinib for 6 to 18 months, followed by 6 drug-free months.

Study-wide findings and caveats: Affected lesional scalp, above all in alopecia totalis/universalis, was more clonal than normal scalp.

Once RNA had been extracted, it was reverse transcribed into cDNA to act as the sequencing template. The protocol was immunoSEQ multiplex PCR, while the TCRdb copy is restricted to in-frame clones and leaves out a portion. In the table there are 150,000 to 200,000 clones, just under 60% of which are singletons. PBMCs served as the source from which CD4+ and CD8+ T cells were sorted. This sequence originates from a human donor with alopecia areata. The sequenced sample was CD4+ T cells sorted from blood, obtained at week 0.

The CDR3 region has the DNA TGTGCTAGCAGCTTAGCCCCAGGGGGTAGCACAGATACGCAGTATTTT. This sequence encodes CASSLAPGGSTDTQYF. The chain links TRBV7-7 to TRBJ2-3; TRBD1 aligns across 7 bases. The CDR3 runs to 16 residues. The V gene's germline CDR1 is SSHAT and CDR2 FNYEAQ (reference sequence).